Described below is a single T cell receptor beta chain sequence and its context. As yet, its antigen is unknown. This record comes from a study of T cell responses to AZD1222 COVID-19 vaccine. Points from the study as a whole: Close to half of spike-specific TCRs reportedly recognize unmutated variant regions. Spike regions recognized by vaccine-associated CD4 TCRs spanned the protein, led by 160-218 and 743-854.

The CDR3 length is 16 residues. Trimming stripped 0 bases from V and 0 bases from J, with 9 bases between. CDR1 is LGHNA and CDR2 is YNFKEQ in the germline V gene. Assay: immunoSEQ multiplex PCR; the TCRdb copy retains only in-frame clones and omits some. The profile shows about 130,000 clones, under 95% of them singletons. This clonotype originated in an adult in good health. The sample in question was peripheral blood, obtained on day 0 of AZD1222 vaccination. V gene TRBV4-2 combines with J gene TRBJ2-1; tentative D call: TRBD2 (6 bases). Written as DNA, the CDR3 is TGTGCCAGCAGCCAAGAATTCGGGAGCTCCTACAATGAGCAGTTCTTC. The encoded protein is CASSQEFGSSYNEQFF.